These T cell receptor beta chains were read from a single sample in a study of long-term antiretroviral therapy in people with HIV. TCRdb's table, derived via immunoSEQ multiplex PCR, lists solely in-frame clones and lacks some. The sample shows some 28,000 clones, 80% of them seen only once. The source was unsorted PBMCs, collected 0.3 years after starting antiretroviral therapy. Source of these receptors: a man in his forties with HIV. Each CDR3 is given with its conserved first and last residue. The order of the fields is V gene, D gene, CDR3 length, J gene, clone size, CDR3 DNA, CDR3 protein. A D gene is named only where the DNA matches it firmly. Where a row states a size, it is once, few, many or the class of an expanded clone; other rows omit it.

>TRBV29-1|TRBD2|13|TRBJ2-3|.
TGCAGCGCCAGACTAGCGGGAGCAGATACGCAGTATTTT
CSARLAGADTQYF
>TRBV2|.|13|TRBJ2-7|.
TGTGCCACCACCGGGACGGCCGACTACGAGCAGTACTTC
CATTGTADYEQYF
>TRBV7-2|.|14|TRBJ2-1|.
TGTGCCAGCAGCTTTGGCCCGGGATACAATGAGCAGTTCTTC
CASSFGPGYNEQFF
>TRBV4-1|.|14|TRBJ2-3|.
TGCGCCAGCAGCCCCTCGTTCCGGGAAGATACGCAGTATTTT
CASSPSFREDTQYF
>TRBV7-2|.|15|TRBJ1-1|few
TGTGCCAGCAGCTTACCGCCACGGGGCGGGACTGAAGCTTTCTTT
CASSLPPRGGTEAFF
>TRBV4-1|.|14|TRBJ1-1|once
TGCGCCAGCAGCCAAGCGCCCGGGGCGACGGAAGCTTTCTTT
CASSQAPGATEAFF
>TRBV7-9|.|13|TRBJ1-2|few
TGTGCCAGCAGCTTAGACCGTCACTATGGCTACACCTTC
CASSLDRHYGYTF
>TRBV30|.|16|TRBJ2-4|.
TGTGCCTGGAGTGTACGCAAGGATCTAGCCAAAAACATTCAGTACTTC
CAWSVRKDLAKNIQYF
>TRBV4-3|TRBD2|18|TRBJ2-3|once
TGCGCCAGCAGCCTCCGGACTAGCGGGGGGATCGGGACAGATACGCAGTATTTT
CASSLRTSGGIGTDTQYF
>TRBV7-3|.|14|TRBJ2-3|once
TGTGCCAGCAGCTTTGACAATAGTGGGGATACGCAGTATTTT
CASSFDNSGDTQYF
>TRBV9|TRBD1|16|TRBJ2-3|.
TGTGCCAGCAGCGCTTTCGCCGGGACAGGGACAGATACGCAGTATTTT
CASSAFAGTGTDTQYF
>TRBV7-2|.|14|TRBJ2-5|once
TGTGCCAGCAGTTTAGACTCGCTTGCATTGACCCAGTACTTC
CASSLDSLALTQYF
>TRBV19|.|16|TRBJ2-2|.
TGTGCCAGTAGTGGGGGGGGCATTACCACGGCCGGGGAGCTGTTTTTT
CASSGGGITTAGELFF
>TRBV7-9|.|11|TRBJ1-1|.
TGTGCCAGCAGCCCTGGGCGAGAAGCTTTCTTT
CASSPGREAFF
>TRBV18|.|12|TRBJ1-4|once
TGTGCCAGCTCACCTCTAAAGGAAAAACTGTTTTTT
CASSPLKEKLFF
>TRBV7-9|.|14|TRBJ2-3|.
TGTGCCAGCAGCAAGGGACCCTACACAGATACGCAGTATTTT
CASSKGPYTDTQYF
>TRBV19|.|13|TRBJ1-1|.
TGTGCCAGTACCGTCGGAAGGGTCACTGAAGCTTTCTTT
CASTVGRVTEAFF
>TRBV28|TRBD2|14|TRBJ2-5|.
TGTGCCAGCAGTTACCCCGGGGGGTTAGAGACCCAGTACTTC
CASSYPGGLETQYF
>TRBV18|.|12|TRBJ2-7|.
TGTGCCAGCTCATCCGGACAGCTCGAGCAGTACTTC
CASSSGQLEQYF
>TRBV9|.|17|TRBJ2-2|.
TGTGCCAGCAGCGCCCCCCGTCGAGCAGCGAACACCGGGGAGCTGTTTTTT
CASSAPRRAANTGELFF
>TRBV29-1|.|12|TRBJ1-1|.
TGCAGCGTTGATGAGGGGAACACTGAAGCTTTCTTT
CSVDEGNTEAFF
>TRBV27|.|13|TRBJ1-5|few
TGTGCCAGCAGTTTAAGGGAGAATCAGCCCCAGCATTTT
CASSLRENQPQHF
>TRBV6-1|TRBD1|16|TRBJ2-2|.
TGTGCCAGCAGTGAAATCGGACAGGTTAACACCGGGGAGCTGTTTTTT
CASSEIGQVNTGELFF
>TRBV27|TRBD1|17|TRBJ2-1|.
TGTGCCAGCAGTTTCCGAGAAGGACAGGGGAGGAAGAATGAGCAGTTCTTC
CASSFREGQGRKNEQFF
>TRBV18|TRBD1|14|TRBJ2-7|.
TGTGCCAGCACCCCCGGGACAGGGACCTACGAGCAGTACTTC
CASTPGTGTYEQYF
>TRBV27|.|13|TRBJ1-5|.
TGTGCCAGCAGCTCCTCCGGGAATCAGCCCCAGCATTTT
CASSSSGNQPQHF
>TRBV7-9|.|13|TRBJ2-7|.
TGTGCCAGCAGCACCGACAGATTTTACGAGCAGTACTTC
CASSTDRFYEQYF
>TRBV4-1|TRBD2|19|TRBJ2-1|.
TGCGCCAGCAGCCAAGAAAAAGCGGGAGGGGGGAGCTCCTACAATGAGCAGTTCTTC
CASSQEKAGGGSSYNEQFF
>TRBV28|.|13|TRBJ1-5|.
TGTGCCAGCAGTTTGGGATCTTATCAGCCCCAGCATTTT
CASSLGSYQPQHF
>TRBV4-3|TRBD2|19|TRBJ2-7|.
TGCGCCAGCAGCCACCTCCCCTCCCAAAGCGGGGCAGGATACTACGAGCAGTACTTC
CASSHLPSQSGAGYYEQYF
>TRBV18|.|14|TRBJ1-3|few
TGTGCCAGCTCACCAGCGACTCTTGGAAACACCATATATTTT
CASSPATLGNTIYF
>TRBV7-2|.|16|TRBJ1-5|.
TGTGCCAGCAGCTTAGCCGGCCGACCTAGCAATCAGCCCCAGCATTTT
CASSLAGRPSNQPQHF
>TRBV11-2|.|13|TRBJ1-4|.
TGTGCCAGCAGCAGACAGTTAAATGAAAAACTGTTTTTT
CASSRQLNEKLFF
>TRBV5-3|TRBD2|16|TRBJ2-7|.
TGTGCCAGAAGCAACCGACTAGCGGCTCCCCTCTACGAGCAGTACTTC
CARSNRLAAPLYEQYF
>TRBV5-4|TRBD1|14|TRBJ1-2|few
TGTGCCAGCAGCACATGGACAGGGAAGAATGGCTACACCTTC
CASSTWTGKNGYTF
>TRBV9|TRBD2|15|TRBJ2-7|.
TGTGCCAGCAGCGTCACGGGGGGTCATACCTACGAGCAGTACTTC
CASSVTGGHTYEQYF
>TRBV5-1|.|15|TRBJ2-2|.
TGCGCCAGCAGCTTGGATAGGGGGAACACCGGGGAGCTGTTTTTT
CASSLDRGNTGELFF
>TRBV29-1|.|13|TRBJ1-2|.
TGCAGCGCCTCCCCCCACAGGGAGGATGGCTACACCTTC
CSASPHREDGYTF
>TRBV7-9|.|15|TRBJ1-1|.
TGTGCCAGCAGCGGAACAGACAGGCCGAACACTGAAGCTTTCTTT
CASSGTDRPNTEAFF
>TRBV11-2|TRBD1|15|TRBJ1-4|.
TGTGCCAGCAGCATCACCAGGGGGCTCGGAGAAAAACTGTTTTTT
CASSITRGLGEKLFF